This T cell receptor beta chain came from a study of cytomegalovirus exposure and HLA in healthy donors. General study points: Researchers reportedly found TCR beta sequences accurately predicted most subjects' HLA-A and HLA-B alleles. Beyond CMV serostatus, there was no information to go on about immune exposure. Among the most significant clusters, several appeared linked to common viral pathogens in a later analysis. According to an earlier analysis, most TCR beta V segments yielded productive rearrangements about 87% or about 30% of the time.

Primers included in the PCR were 60 Vbeta and 13 Jbeta primers. Sequencing was performed with immunoSEQ multiplex PCR; in TCRdb, only in-frame clones are kept and a portion is missing. This table holds 200,000 to 300,000 clones, about 80% found once. About this clone: Its antigen is unknown.

Germline CDR1 and CDR2: MNHEY and SMNVEV (reference sequence). Trimming stripped 5 bases from V and 7 bases from J, with 20 bases between. This CDR3 is built from 15 residues. The V gene is TRBV27, the J gene TRBJ1-2; D is possibly TRBD1 (5 bases). Sequencing used PBMCs. The sequence was obtained from a woman in her thirties or forties in good health and CMV-seropositive. Written as DNA, the CDR3 is TGTGCCAGCAGTACGAGCGCGGCAGGGTTGGGTGGCTACACCTTC. Its protein is CASSTSAAGLGGYTF.